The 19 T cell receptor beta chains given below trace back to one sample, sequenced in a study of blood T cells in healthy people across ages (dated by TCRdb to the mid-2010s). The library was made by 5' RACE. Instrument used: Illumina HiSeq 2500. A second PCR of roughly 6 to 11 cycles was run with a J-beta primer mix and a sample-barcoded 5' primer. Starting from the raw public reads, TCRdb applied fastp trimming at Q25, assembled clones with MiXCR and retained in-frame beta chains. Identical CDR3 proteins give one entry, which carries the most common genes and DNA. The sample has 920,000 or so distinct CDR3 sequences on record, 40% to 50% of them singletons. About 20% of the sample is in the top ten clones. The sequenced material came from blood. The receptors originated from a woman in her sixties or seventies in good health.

The CDR3 DNA sequence: TGTGCCAGCAGCCAGAGGCCCAGGGAGTTCCACGAGCAGTACTTC. Protein: CASSQRPREFHEQYF. This rearrangement joins TRBV6-2 or TRBV6-3 to TRBJ2-7, with D tentatively TRBD1 or TRBD2 (5 bases each). CDR1 MNHEY and CDR2 SVGEGT come from the germline V gene. The CDR3 runs to 15 residues. The V end lost 6 bases, the J end lost 5 bases, and 20 bases lay between the germline ends.

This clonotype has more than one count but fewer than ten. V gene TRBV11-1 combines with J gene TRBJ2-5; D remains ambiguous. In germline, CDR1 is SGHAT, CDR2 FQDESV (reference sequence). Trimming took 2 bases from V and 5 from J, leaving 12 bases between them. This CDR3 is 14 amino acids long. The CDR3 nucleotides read TGTGCCAGCAGCTTACCCCGAAACTTGGAGACCCAGTACTTC. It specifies CASSLPRNLETQYF.

CDR3 bases: TGTGCCAGCAGCTCTTTTCGGCCGAATGGAGTAGCAGGGGGTACGCAGTATTTT. Translating it yields CASSSFRPNGVAGGTQYF. The chain recombines TRBV7-2 with TRBJ2-3; 7 nucleotides line up with TRBD1. The CDR3 totals 18 residues. Losses at the gene ends were 4 bases for V and 8 bases for J; bases not matched to a gene: 21. CDR1 is SGHTA and CDR2 is FQGNSA in the germline V gene.

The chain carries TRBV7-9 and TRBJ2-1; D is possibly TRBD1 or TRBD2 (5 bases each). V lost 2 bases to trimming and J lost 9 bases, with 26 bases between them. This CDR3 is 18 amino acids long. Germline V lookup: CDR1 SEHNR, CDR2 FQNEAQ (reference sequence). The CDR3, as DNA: TGTGCCAGCAGCTTAAAGCCTCCGTTTTCCGGGAACCAGGGTGAGCAGTTCTTC. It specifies CASSLKPPFSGNQGEQFF.

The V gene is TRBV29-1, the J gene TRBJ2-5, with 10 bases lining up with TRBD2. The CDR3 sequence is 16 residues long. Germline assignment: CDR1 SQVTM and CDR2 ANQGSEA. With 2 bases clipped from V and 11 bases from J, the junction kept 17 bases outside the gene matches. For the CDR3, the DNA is TGCAGCGTTGAATCCCCCGCTAGCGGGAGCTACAATGAGCAGTACTTC. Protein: CSVESPASGSYNEQYF. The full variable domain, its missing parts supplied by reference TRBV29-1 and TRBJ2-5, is SAVISQKPSRDICQRGTSLTIQCQVDSQVTMMFWYRQQPGQSLTLIATANQGSEATYESGFVIDKFPISRPNLTFSTLTVSNMSPEDSSIYLCSVESPASGSYNEQYFGPGTRLLVL.

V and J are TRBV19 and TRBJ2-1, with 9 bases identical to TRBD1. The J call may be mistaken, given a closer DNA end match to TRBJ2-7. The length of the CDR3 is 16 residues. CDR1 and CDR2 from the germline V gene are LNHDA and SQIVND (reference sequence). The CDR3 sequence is CASSITGGLTYNEQYF. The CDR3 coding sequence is TGTGCCAGTAGTATCACAGGGGGCCTCACCTACAATGAGCAGTACTTC.

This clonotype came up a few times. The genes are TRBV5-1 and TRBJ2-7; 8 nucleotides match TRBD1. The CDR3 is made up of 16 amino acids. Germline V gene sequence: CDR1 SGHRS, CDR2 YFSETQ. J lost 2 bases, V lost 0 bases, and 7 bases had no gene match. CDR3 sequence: CASSLDWSRGPYEQYF. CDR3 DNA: TGCGCCAGCAGCTTGGACTGGAGCAGGGGGCCCTACGAGCAGTACTTC.

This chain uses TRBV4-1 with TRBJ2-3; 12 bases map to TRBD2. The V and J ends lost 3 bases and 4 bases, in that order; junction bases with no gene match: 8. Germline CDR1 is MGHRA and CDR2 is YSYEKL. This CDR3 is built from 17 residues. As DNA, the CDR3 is TGCGCCAGCAGCCACTCACTGACTAGCGGGAGTTCAGATACGCAGTATTTT. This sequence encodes CASSHSLTSGSSDTQYF.

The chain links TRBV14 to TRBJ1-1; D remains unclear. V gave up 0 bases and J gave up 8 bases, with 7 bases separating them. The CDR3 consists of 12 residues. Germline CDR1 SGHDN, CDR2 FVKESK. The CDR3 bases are TGTGCCAGCAGCCAAGAATTGCGGGAAGCTTTCTTT. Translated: CASSQELREAFF.

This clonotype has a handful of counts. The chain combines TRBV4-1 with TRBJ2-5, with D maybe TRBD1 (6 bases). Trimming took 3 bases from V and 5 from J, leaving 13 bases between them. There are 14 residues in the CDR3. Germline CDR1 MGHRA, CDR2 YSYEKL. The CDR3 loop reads CASSHPGVGETQYF. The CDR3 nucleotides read TGCGCCAGCAGCCACCCAGGGGTGGGGGAGACCCAGTACTTC.

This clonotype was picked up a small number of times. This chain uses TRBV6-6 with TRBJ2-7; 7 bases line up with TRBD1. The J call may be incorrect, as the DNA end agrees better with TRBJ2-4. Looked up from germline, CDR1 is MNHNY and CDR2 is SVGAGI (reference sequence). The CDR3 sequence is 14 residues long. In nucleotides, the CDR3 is TGTGCCAGCGAAGCTAGGACAGGACTAAACATTCAGTACTTC. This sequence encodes CASEARTGLNIQYF.

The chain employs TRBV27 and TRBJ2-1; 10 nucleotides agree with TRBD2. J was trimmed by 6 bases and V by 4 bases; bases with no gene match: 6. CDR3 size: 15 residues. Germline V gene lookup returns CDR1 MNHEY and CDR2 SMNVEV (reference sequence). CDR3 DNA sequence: TGTGCCAGCAGTTCCCCCGGGACTAGCGTCAATGAGCAGTTCTTC. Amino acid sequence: CASSSPGTSVNEQFF.

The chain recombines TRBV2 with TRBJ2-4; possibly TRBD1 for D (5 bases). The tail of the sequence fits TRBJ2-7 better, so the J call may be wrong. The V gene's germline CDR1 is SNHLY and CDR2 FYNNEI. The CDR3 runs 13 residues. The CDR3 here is CASSKDWGDEQYF. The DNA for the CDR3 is TGTGCCAGCAGTAAAGACTGGGGCGACGAGCAGTACTTC.

As DNA, the CDR3 is TGCGCCAGCAGCTCGGAAGCAGGGTCGTATGAGCAGTACTTC. Translating it yields CASSSEAGSYEQYF. V usage is TRBV5-1 and J usage is TRBJ2-5; the D gene is possibly TRBD1 (5 bases). V gave up 3 bases and J gave up 11 bases, with 20 bases separating them. Looked up from germline, CDR1 is SGHRS and CDR2 is YFSETQ. There are 14 residues in the CDR3.

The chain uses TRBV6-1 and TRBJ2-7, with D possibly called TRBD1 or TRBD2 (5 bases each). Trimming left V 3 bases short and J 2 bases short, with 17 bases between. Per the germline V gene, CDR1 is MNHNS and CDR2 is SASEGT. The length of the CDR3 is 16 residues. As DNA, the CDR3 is TGTGCCAGCAGTGATTACCACAGGACTGAGACCTACGAGCAGTACTTC. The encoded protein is CASSDYHRTETYEQYF.

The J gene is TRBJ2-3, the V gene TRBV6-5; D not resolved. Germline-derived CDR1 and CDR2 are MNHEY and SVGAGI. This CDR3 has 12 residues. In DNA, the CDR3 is TGTTCAGCCGGGTCTAGCACAGATACGCAGTATTTT. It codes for CSAGSSTDTQYF.

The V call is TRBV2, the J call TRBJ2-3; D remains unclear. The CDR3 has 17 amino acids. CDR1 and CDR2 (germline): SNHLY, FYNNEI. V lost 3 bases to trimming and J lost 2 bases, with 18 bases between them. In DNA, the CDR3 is TGTGCCAGCAGTGACCCCAGCGACGGATTCGCCACAGATACGCAGTATTTT. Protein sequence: CASSDPSDGFATDTQYF. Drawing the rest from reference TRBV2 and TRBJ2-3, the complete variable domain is EPEVTQTPSHQVTQMGQEVILRCVPISNHLYFYWYRQILGQKVEFLVSFYNNEISEKSEIFDDQFSVERPDGSNFTLKIRSTKLEDSAMYFCASSDPSDGFATDTQYFGPGTRLTVL.

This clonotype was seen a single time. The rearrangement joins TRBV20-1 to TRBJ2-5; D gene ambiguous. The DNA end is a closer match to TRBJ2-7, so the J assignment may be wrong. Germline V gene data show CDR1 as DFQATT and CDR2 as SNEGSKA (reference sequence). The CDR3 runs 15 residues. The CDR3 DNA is TGCAGTGCTAGAGCGGCCGAGCGAGCATTCCACGAGCAGTACTTC. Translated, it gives CSARAAERAFHEQYF.

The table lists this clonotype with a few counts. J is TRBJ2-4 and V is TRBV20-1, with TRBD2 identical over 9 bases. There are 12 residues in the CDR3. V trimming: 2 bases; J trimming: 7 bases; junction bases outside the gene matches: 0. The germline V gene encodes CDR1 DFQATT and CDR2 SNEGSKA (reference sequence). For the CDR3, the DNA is TGCAGTGCTAGACTAGCGGGGAACATTCAGTACTTC. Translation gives CSARLAGNIQYF.